This TCR beta chain was obtained from a study of T-cell reconstitution after alpha-beta-depleted transplantation in children. This clonotype showed up just a few times. Its antigen is as yet unknown. Study-wide findings and caveats: At the one-year point after transplant, T-cell counts and TCRbeta diversity were found to come mostly from T cells that had been newly produced. Where some patients showed high TCRbeta diversity at day 60, it came from recipient T cells and thymic progenitors that had survived. Two months or so post-transplant, alpha-beta T cells reportedly derived from several hundred expanded graft clones.

The authors prepared the TCRbeta library with unique molecular identifiers. TCRdb used MiXCR to reprocess the PCR reads, holding one entry per CDR3 protein. The data hold approximately 490,000 distinct CDR3 sequences, with about 10% observed a single time. The CDR3 consists of 13 residues. Trimming cost V 1 base and J 8 bases; bases outside gene matches: 4. Germline V gene data show CDR1 as MDHEN and CDR2 as SYDVKM. The V gene is TRBV28, the J gene TRBJ2-5, with 7 bases lining up with TRBD1. This sample comprised PBMCs, obtained before TCRalphabeta/CD19-depleted stem cell transplant. The source is a child aged 2-15 years with inherited bone marrow failure, due to receive a stem cell transplant. DNA of the CDR3: TGTGCCAGCAGTTTATTGAGACAGGGTACCCAGTACTTC. Translating gives CASSLLRQGTQYF. Drawing the rest from reference TRBV28 and TRBJ2-5, the complete variable domain is DVKVTQSSRYLVKRTGEKVFLECVQDMDHENMFWYRQDPGLGLRLIYFSYDVKMKEKGDIPEGYSVSREKKERFSLILESASTNQTSMYLCASSLLRQGTQYFGPGTRLLVL.